One sample yielded the 25 T cell receptor beta chains listed below, sequenced in a study of blood T cell repertoires in COVID-19. Assay used: immunoSEQ multiplex PCR; TCRdb lists only in-frame clones, some missing. The sample has 250,000 to 400,000 clones, roughly nine tenths seen once; the top ten hold 2.9%. Material: peripheral blood. Source of these receptors: a young woman with COVID-19, enrolled during active disease.

The chain combines TRBV2 with TRBJ2-7; no reliable D call. The CDR3 is 12 residues long. Germline lookup yields CDR1 SNHLY and CDR2 FYNNEI. V dropped 0 bases and J dropped 8 bases, with 8 bases sitting between them. DNA of the CDR3: TGTGCCAGCAGTGAAGCGCAGGCTAAGCAGTACTTC. It is translated as CASSEAQAKQYF.

Concerning this clone itself: Other DNA variants within this sample encode the same CDR3. The rearrangement uses TRBV19 and TRBJ2-7; weak D call: TRBD2 (6 bases). This CDR3 contains 14 residues. The V gene lost 3 bases and the J gene lost 0 bases, with 9 bases spanning the gap. The germline CDR1 and CDR2 sequences are LNHDA and SQIVND (reference sequence). Here the CDR3 reads CASSIGGSSYEQYF. The CDR3 DNA reads TGTGCCAGTAGTATCGGGGGAAGCTCCTACGAGCAGTACTTC.

V and J are TRBV5-6 and TRBJ1-3; TRBD1 agrees at 7 bases. V was pared by 4 bases and J by 4 bases, with 2 bases of the junction left unmatched. Germline assignment: CDR1 SGHDT and CDR2 YYEEEE. This CDR3 spans 13 amino acids. CDR3 DNA sequence: TGTGCCAGCAGCCGGACAGGCGGAAACACCATATATTTT. It codes for CASSRTGGNTIYF. The variable domain in full, completed from reference TRBV5-6 and TRBJ1-3, reads DAGVTQSPTHLIKTRGQQVTLRCSPKSGHDTVSWYQQALGQGPQFIFQYYEEEERQRGNFPDRFSGHQFPNYSSELNVNALLLGDSALYLCASSRTGGNTIYFGEGSWLTVV.

The chain recombines TRBV7-8 with TRBJ2-3; tentative D call: TRBD2 (6 bases). V was pared by 2 bases and J by 0 bases, with 15 bases between. The germline V gene has CDR1 SGHVS and CDR2 FQNEAQ. This CDR3 region has 17 residues. CDR3 residues: CASSLSYSGTSTDTQYF. In nucleotides, the CDR3 is TGTGCCAGCAGCTTATCCTATAGCGGTACTAGCACAGATACGCAGTATTTT.

This clone occurred a few times. The chain joins TRBV27 to TRBJ1-5; 8 bases line up with TRBD1. Germline V gene sequence: CDR1 MNHEY, CDR2 SMNVEV (reference sequence). The CDR3 is made up of 14 amino acids. Losses at the gene ends were 0 bases for V and 11 bases for J; bases not matched to a gene: 6. CDR3 nucleotides: TGTGCCAGCAGTTTATCGTACGGGACAGGTACCCAGCATTTT. Protein sequence: CASSLSYGTGTQHF.

In its sample, this clone was seen once. The chain has TRBV10-3 and TRBJ1-1; D is undetermined. This CDR3 spans 16 amino acids. V dropped 6 bases and J dropped 6 bases, with 23 bases sitting between them. Germline V gene sequence: CDR1 ENHRY, CDR2 SYGVKD. The CDR3 DNA is TGTGCCATCAGGCCTCTATCAGGCCCCGATTTCCCTGAAGCTTTCTTT. It specifies CAIRPLSGPDFPEAFF.

This chain uses TRBV15 with TRBJ1-5, with 7 nucleotides matching TRBD1. V shed 0 bases and J 4 bases; nucleotides not matched to a gene: 0. This CDR3 is built from 14 residues. CDR1 and CDR2 (germline): LNHNV, YYDKDF (reference sequence). The CDR3 protein is CATSREDRNQPQHF. The CDR3 region has the DNA TGTGCCACCAGCAGAGAGGACAGGAATCAGCCCCAGCATTTT.

To note about this clone: The junction and the germline gene differ at one end; a read error may be behind it. The rearrangement links TRBV3-1 (or the pseudogene TRBV3-2) to TRBJ1-4, with D unresolved. The CDR3 extends over 13 amino acids. Germline V gene sequence: CDR1 LGHDT, CDR2 YNNKEL (reference sequence). CDR3 loop: CASGQAGFEKLFF. The CDR3 DNA reads TGTGCCAGCGGCCAAGCGGGGTTTGAAAAACTGTTTTTT.

J is TRBJ1-6 and V is TRBV9; weak D call: TRBD1 (6 bases). V was pared by 0 bases and J by 6 bases, with 19 bases between. The CDR3 covers 18 residues. The germline V gene encodes CDR1 SGDLS and CDR2 YYNGEE. The CDR3 DNA sequence: TGTGCCAGCAGCGTAGGTTTGGGGGACAAGGTATCTAATTCACCCCTCCACTTT. Its translation: CASSVGLGDKVSNSPLHF.

V is TRBV19 and J is TRBJ1-3; D ambiguous. Germline V CDR1 and CDR2: LNHDA, SQIVND (reference sequence). V gave up 3 bases and J gave up 8 bases, with 11 bases separating them. CDR3 size: 13 residues. For the CDR3, the DNA is TGTGCCAGTAGTATGTCCGGGGTGGACACCATATATTTT. Translated: CASSMSGVDTIYF. The whole variable domain, remainder taken from reference TRBV19 and TRBJ1-3, is DGGITQSPKYLFRKEGQNVTLSCEQNLNHDAMYWYRQDPGQGLRLIYYSQIVNDFQKGDIAEGYSVSREKKESFPLTVTSAQKNPTAFYLCASSMSGVDTIYFGEGSWLTVV.

The gene calls are TRBV3-1 (or the pseudogene TRBV3-2) and TRBJ1-5; D is possibly TRBD1 (5 bases). This CDR3 has 15 residues. CDR1 and CDR2 from the germline V gene are LGHDT and YNNKEL (reference sequence). V dropped 0 bases and J dropped 9 bases, with 15 bases sitting between them. Here the CDR3 DNA reads TGTGCCAGCAGCCAAGATATGACAGAGAAACGGCCCCAGCATTTT. Protein sequence: CASSQDMTEKRPQHF.

The sample holds one count of this clone. The chain employs TRBV27 and TRBJ2-7, with TRBD2 matching over 14 bases. CDR3 length: 16 residues. J gave up 3 bases and V 5 bases, and 6 bases lay outside the gene matches. Germline CDR1 is MNHEY and CDR2 is SMNVEV (reference sequence). The CDR3 sequence is CASSPGLAGVNYEQYF. For the CDR3, the DNA is TGTGCCAGCAGTCCGGGACTAGCGGGAGTTAACTACGAGCAGTACTTC.

The chain links TRBV11-2 to TRBJ2-1; possible D gene TRBD2, 5 bases. The CDR3 has 14 residues. Germline assignment: CDR1 SGHAT and CDR2 FQNNGV. The V gene lost 1 base and the J gene lost 4 bases, with 8 bases spanning the gap. The CDR3 loop is CASSLARTYNEQFF. The CDR3, as DNA: TGTGCCAGCAGCTTAGCGAGGACTTACAATGAGCAGTTCTTC.

The chain joins TRBV12-5 to TRBJ2-2, with 14 bases lining up with TRBD2. Trimming took 1 base from V and 1 from J; bases not matched to a gene: 11. Germline assignment: CDR1 LGHNT and CDR2 FRNRAP. The CDR3 length is 21 residues. CDR3: CASGLDSKFGLAGGNTGELFF. CDR3 DNA sequence: TGTGCTAGTGGTTTGGACTCCAAATTCGGACTAGCGGGAGGGAACACCGGGGAGCTGTTTTTT.

V is TRBV3-1 (or the pseudogene TRBV3-2) and J is TRBJ2-1, with D perhaps TRBD1 (6 bases). The CDR3 loop spans 15 amino acids. The germline V gene encodes CDR1 LGHDT and CDR2 YNNKEL (reference sequence). Deletions cut 0 bases from V and 5 bases from J, with 11 bases between. The CDR3 sequence is CASSQDPGHNNEQFF. In nucleotides, the CDR3 is TGTGCCAGCAGCCAAGACCCGGGACATAACAATGAGCAGTTCTTC.

The rearrangement uses TRBV5-4 and TRBJ2-3; tentative D call: TRBD1 (6 bases). The V gene's germline CDR1 is SGHNT and CDR2 YYREEE (reference sequence). This CDR3 comprises 14 residues. With 4 bases removed from V and 5 bases from J, the gap between germline ends came to 14 bases. In nucleotides, the CDR3 is TGTGCCAGCAGCCCCGACCAGGGGATAGATACGCAGTATTTT. Its protein product is CASSPDQGIDTQYF.

This clone has only one observation. Other DNA sequences in this sample translate to the same CDR3. The chain couples TRBV19 to TRBJ1-1; weak D call: TRBD1 (5 bases). The CDR3 loop spans 14 amino acids. Germline V gene sequence: CDR1 LNHDA, CDR2 SQIVND (reference sequence). With 3 bases removed from V and 1 base from J, the gap between germline ends came to 9 bases. CDR3 DNA sequence: TGTGCCAGTAGTATTGGCAGGGCGAACACTGAAGCTTTCTTT. This translates into CASSIGRANTEAFF. The full variable domain, rest sourced from reference TRBV19 and TRBJ1-1, is DGGITQSPKYLFRKEGQNVTLSCEQNLNHDAMYWYRQDPGQGLRLIYYSQIVNDFQKGDIAEGYSVSREKKESFPLTVTSAQKNPTAFYLCASSIGRANTEAFFGQGTRLTVV.

The chain employs TRBV28 and TRBJ2-5; D might be TRBD1 (7 bases). V lost 6 bases and J 1 base, leaving 15 bases between the germline ends. The CDR3 has 15 residues. The V gene's germline CDR1 is MDHEN and CDR2 SYDVKM. CDR3 region: CASRLRRDSQETQYF. The DNA of the CDR3 is TGTGCCAGCAGATTAAGGCGGGACAGCCAAGAGACCCAGTACTTC.

The chain combines TRBV18 with TRBJ1-2; D may be TRBD1 (5 bases). The ends were cut back, 3 bases at V and 2 bases at J, with 13 bases in the middle. The CDR3 sequence is 15 residues long. Per germline, CDR1 KGHSH and CDR2 LQKENI. CDR3 residues: CASSPGGGPNYGYTF. The CDR3 DNA follows: TGTGCCAGCTCACCGGGGGGGGGACCCAACTATGGCTACACCTTC.

This chain joins TRBV14 and TRBJ2-3; D is perhaps TRBD2 (6 bases). V was shortened by 6 bases and J by 3 bases, with 19 bases between the two germline ends. The CDR3 totals 16 residues. Germline V CDR1 and CDR2: SGHDN, FVKESK. CDR3 sequence reads: CASSSYGGFVTDTQYF. CDR3 coding DNA: TGTGCCAGCAGTTCCTACGGGGGTTTTGTAACAGATACGCAGTATTTT.

The CDR3 loop is CASSTGGAYGYTF. The CDR3 region has the DNA TGTGCCAGCAGTACAGGGGGCGCGTATGGCTACACCTTC. This chain joins TRBV27 and TRBJ1-2; TRBD1 matches 9 bases. The CDR3 is made up of 13 amino acids. J gave up 5 bases and V 5 bases, and 3 bases lay outside the gene matches. In germline, CDR1 is MNHEY, CDR2 SMNVEV (reference sequence).

This chain joins TRBV29-1 and TRBJ2-1; 12 bases are shared with TRBD2. With V trimmed by 4 bases and J by 8 bases, 9 bases remained unmatched. Germline V lookup: CDR1 SQVTM, CDR2 ANQGSEA. CDR3 size: 15 residues. The CDR3 loop reads CSVALAGGLADEQFF. For the CDR3, the DNA is TGCAGCGTTGCACTAGCGGGAGGTTTAGCTGATGAGCAGTTCTTC.

The chain employs TRBV30 and TRBJ1-6; a possible D gene is TRBD1 (5 bases). V was shortened by 0 bases and J by 11 bases, with 17 bases between the two germline ends. Germline V gene lookup returns CDR1 GTSNPN and CDR2 SVGIG (reference sequence). The CDR3 length is 15 residues. Here the CDR3 DNA reads TGTGCCTGGAGTGTACTGGACGGGGGGAGACCACCCCTCCACTTT. Translated: CAWSVLDGGRPPLHF.

The gene calls are TRBV3-1 (or the pseudogene TRBV3-2) and TRBJ1-4; TRBD1 is a possible D gene (5 bases). V dropped 1 base and J dropped 12 bases, with 18 bases sitting between them. The V gene's germline CDR1 is LGHDT and CDR2 YNNKEL (reference sequence). This CDR3 has 15 amino acids. The CDR3 DNA follows: TGTGCCAGCAGCCAAGCCCGCGGGGGTTTCACAGAACTGTTTTTT. This sequence encodes CASSQARGGFTELFF.

The chain carries TRBV20-1 and TRBJ2-7; weak D call: TRBD2 (6 bases). Germline V gene data show CDR1 as DFQATT and CDR2 as SNEGSKA (reference sequence). This CDR3 has 14 residues. V was cut by 3 bases and J by 6 bases, with 18 bases left in between. The chain's CDR3 is CSASRASVRSEQYF. In DNA form, the CDR3 reads TGCAGTGCTAGTAGGGCTAGCGTGCGCTCCGAGCAGTACTTC.